Shown below are 7 T cell receptor beta chains from a single sample sequenced in a study of CD8+ T cells in alopecia areata listed by TCRdb under 2018. The time point label of this sample denotes: baseline before oral tofacitinib. Receptors were amplified or captured by the immunoSEQ multiplex PCR assay. For TCR sequencing, RNA was extracted from every sample and reverse transcribed into cDNA to serve as template. TCRdb took over this immuneACCESS table, retaining in-frame rearrangements with V and J assigned. Such tables are incomplete; in checked studies, under half of the missing clones stem from an unresolved V gene, and the remainder is unexplained. The sample data list fewer than 200,000 clones, and approximately 59% of these were observed just once. Roughly 15% of the sample is in the top ten clones. The material sequenced was CD4+ T cells sorted from blood, taken at week 0. These receptors were collected from a human donor with alopecia areata.

The chain couples TRBV30 to TRBJ2-7; possible D gene TRBD2, 6 bases. The ends were cut back, 0 bases at V and 5 bases at J, with 14 bases in the middle. The CDR3 is 14 residues long. Per the germline V gene, CDR1 is GTSNPN and CDR2 is SVGIG (reference sequence). CDR3 bases: TGTGCCTGGAGTGTAAGGGGCGGGGCCAACGAGCAGTACTTC. Its protein is CAWSVRGGANEQYF.

This clone was counted only a few times. V is TRBV30 and J is TRBJ1-1; D possibly corresponds to TRBD1 (5 bases). The V gene lost 4 bases and the J gene lost 6 bases, with 12 bases spanning the gap. The CDR3 is made up of 12 amino acids. Germline V gene sequence: CDR1 GTSNPN, CDR2 SVGIG (reference sequence). The CDR3 is CAWNSGRSEAFF. For the CDR3, the DNA is TGTGCCTGGAATTCAGGGCGTTCTGAAGCTTTCTTT. Using reference TRBV30 and TRBJ1-1 for the parts outside the CDR3, the full variable domain is SQTIHQWPATLVQPVGSPLSLECTVEGTSNPNLYWYRQAAGRGLQLLFYSVGIGQISSEVPQNLSASRPQDRQFILSSKKLLLSDSGFYLCAWNSGRSEAFFGQGTRLTVV.

The chain employs TRBV7-9 and TRBJ2-5; D unresolved. V was shortened by 0 bases and J by 1 base, with 9 bases between the two germline ends. Germline lookup yields CDR1 SEHNR and CDR2 FQNEAQ (reference sequence). The CDR3 sequence is 15 residues long. Here the CDR3 reads CASSLASRSQETQYF. The CDR3 DNA is TGTGCCAGCAGCTTAGCATCCAGGAGCCAAGAGACCCAGTACTTC.

This chain connects TRBV10-2 to TRBJ2-3; 8 bases line up with TRBD2. This CDR3 contains 15 residues. The germline V gene encodes CDR1 WSHSY and CDR2 SAAADI. Trimming removed 6 bases from V and 0 bases from J; junction bases left unmatched: 5. CDR3 bases: TGCGCCAGCAGGTCTGCGGGGGGAAGCACAGATACGCAGTATTTT. This translates into CASRSAGGSTDTQYF.

V usage is TRBV7-9 and J usage is TRBJ1-2, with D possibly being TRBD1 (5 bases). From germline, CDR1 is SEHNR and CDR2 FQNEAQ (reference sequence). With 5 bases removed from V and 4 bases from J, the gap between germline ends came to 11 bases. This CDR3 has 13 amino acids. The CDR3 DNA sequence: TGTGCCAGCAGCCGCAGGGATCCCTATGGCTACACCTTC. Its protein is CASSRRDPYGYTF.

V is TRBV13 and J is TRBJ1-2; the D is unclear. This CDR3 region has 12 residues. Germline V gene data show CDR1 as PRHDT and CDR2 as FYEKMQ (reference sequence). The V end was cut by 8 bases, the J end by 2 bases, with 9 bases between. CDR3 in DNA: TGTGCCAGCCGCGAGGCGAACTATGGCTACACCTTC. It specifies CASREANYGYTF.

The chain is built from TRBV5-1 and TRBJ2-5; D may be TRBD2 (5 bases). V was cut by 6 bases and J by 2 bases, with 17 bases left in between. Germline lookup yields CDR1 SGHRS and CDR2 YFSETQ. The CDR3 covers 15 residues. CDR3 loop: CASKEESYPQETQYF. The CDR3 nucleotides read TGCGCCAGCAAGGAGGAGAGCTATCCTCAAGAGACCCAGTACTTC.